The rows below give T cell receptor beta chains drawn from one sample of a study of blood T cell repertoires in COVID-19. TCRdb's table, derived via immunoSEQ multiplex PCR, lists solely in-frame clones and lacks some. The table lists some 50,000 clones, approximately 83% of them singletons. The sequenced material came from peripheral blood. Receptors were obtained from a human donor in a cohort sampled during active COVID-19. The donor label of this sample is uncertain. The CDR3 runs from the conserved cysteine through the conserved F or W. The D gene is left open where the match is weak. Only part of the rows carry a size: once, few, many, or a class if the clone is expanded.

J gene: TRBJ2-3; clone size: .; D gene: TRBD2; V gene: TRBV3-1/TRBV3-2; CDR3 DNA: TGTGCCAGCAGCAAAAGATTCTATAGCGGGGGGCTCACGGGGAACACAGATACGCAGTATTTT; CDR3 protein: CASSKRFYSGGLTGNTDTQYF
J gene: TRBJ1-1; clone size: .; D gene: .; V gene: TRBV10-3; CDR3 DNA: TGTGCCATCAGTACCGGGACAACCAACACTGAAGCTTTCTTT; CDR3 protein: CAISTGTTNTEAFF
J gene: TRBJ2-7; clone size: once; D gene: .; V gene: TRBV19; CDR3 DNA: TGTGACAATCAGATTTACGAGCAGTACTTC; CDR3 protein: CDNQIYEQYF
J gene: TRBJ2-7; clone size: .; D gene: TRBD2; V gene: TRBV7-2; CDR3 DNA: TGTGCCAGCAGCTTACAAGCGGGGGGGCCGGGTGAGCAGTACTTC; CDR3 protein: CASSLQAGGPGEQYF
J gene: TRBJ2-7; clone size: .; D gene: TRBD1; V gene: TRBV28; CDR3 DNA: TGTGCCAGCAGTCAACCGGGACAGGGGACCTACGAGCAGTACTTC; CDR3 protein: CASSQPGQGTYEQYF
J gene: TRBJ2-1; clone size: .; D gene: .; V gene: TRBV4-3; CDR3 DNA: TGCGCCAGCAGCCAAGATAGGGGAAATTACAATGAGCAGTTCTTC; CDR3 protein: CASSQDRGNYNEQFF
J gene: TRBJ1-1; clone size: .; D gene: .; V gene: TRBV30; CDR3 DNA: TGTGCCTGGAGTGTACTAATAGGGGCGGAAGCTTTCTTT; CDR3 protein: CAWSVLIGAEAFF
J gene: TRBJ1-4; clone size: .; D gene: TRBD1; V gene: TRBV2; CDR3 DNA: TGTGCCAGTAAAGGGACAGGGCGGGCAGAAAAACTGTTTTTT; CDR3 protein: CASKGTGRAEKLFF
J gene: TRBJ2-7; clone size: .; D gene: .; V gene: TRBV19; CDR3 DNA: TGTGCCAGTAGTATAGGCTCAGGGACCTACGAGCAGTACTTC; CDR3 protein: CASSIGSGTYEQYF
J gene: TRBJ2-2; clone size: few; D gene: TRBD2; V gene: TRBV28; CDR3 DNA: TGTGCCTGCGGGGGGAACACCGGGGAGCTGTTTTTT; CDR3 protein: CACGGNTGELFF
J gene: TRBJ1-1; clone size: .; D gene: TRBD1; V gene: TRBV5-1; CDR3 DNA: TGCGCCAGCAGCGCACCAGGGACAGGGTTCAACACTGAAGCTTTCTTT; CDR3 protein: CASSAPGTGFNTEAFF
J gene: TRBJ2-3; clone size: .; D gene: TRBD2; V gene: TRBV28; CDR3 DNA: TGTGCCAGCAGGGAGCGGGGGGGCACAGATACGCAGTATTTT; CDR3 protein: CASRERGGTDTQYF
J gene: TRBJ2-2; clone size: .; D gene: TRBD1; V gene: TRBV9; CDR3 DNA: TGTGCCACGACCAGACAGGGGCGGCATACCGGGGAGCTGTTTTTT; CDR3 protein: CATTRQGRHTGELFF
J gene: TRBJ2-5; clone size: .; D gene: .; V gene: TRBV10-3; CDR3 DNA: TGTGCCGTGAGGGGGGGTGAAGAGACCCAGTACTTC; CDR3 protein: CAVRGGEETQYF
J gene: TRBJ2-7; clone size: .; D gene: .; V gene: TRBV6-1; CDR3 DNA: TGTGCCAGCAGTGAAACACAGGGCTCCTACGAGCAGTACTTC; CDR3 protein: CASSETQGSYEQYF
J gene: TRBJ1-1; clone size: .; D gene: .; V gene: TRBV7-2; CDR3 DNA: TGTGCCAGCAGCTTAAGGCTCAGGGGCATTGACACTGAAGCTTTCTTT; CDR3 protein: CASSLRLRGIDTEAFF
J gene: TRBJ1-2; clone size: .; D gene: .; V gene: TRBV28; CDR3 DNA: TGTGCCAGCAGTTCGGGGTCCTATGGCTACACCTTC; CDR3 protein: CASSSGSYGYTF
J gene: TRBJ1-1; clone size: .; D gene: .; V gene: TRBV25-1; CDR3 DNA: TGTGCCAGCAGTGGGCCGGGCACTGAAGCTTTCTTT; CDR3 protein: CASSGPGTEAFF
J gene: TRBJ1-1; clone size: .; D gene: .; V gene: TRBV13; CDR3 DNA: TGTGCCAGCAGCTTACAGAACACTGAAGCTTTCTTT; CDR3 protein: CASSLQNTEAFF
J gene: TRBJ2-3; clone size: .; D gene: TRBD1; V gene: TRBV9; CDR3 DNA: TGTGCCAGCAGCGCCCGACAGGGGGCAGATACGCAGTATTTT; CDR3 protein: CASSARQGADTQYF
J gene: TRBJ2-7; clone size: .; D gene: TRBD1; V gene: TRBV30; CDR3 DNA: TGTGCCTGGAACCCCGGGACAGGGGGCGTTTACGAGCAGTACTTC; CDR3 protein: CAWNPGTGGVYEQYF
J gene: TRBJ1-2; clone size: .; D gene: .; V gene: TRBV11-2; CDR3 DNA: TGTGCCAGCAGCCGTGACAGGAACTATGGCTACACCTTC; CDR3 protein: CASSRDRNYGYTF
J gene: TRBJ2-1; clone size: .; D gene: TRBD2; V gene: TRBV3-1/TRBV3-2; CDR3 DNA: TGTGCCAGCAGCTTTCGCGGGGGGACCACCTACAATGAGCAGTTCTTC; CDR3 protein: CASSFRGGTTYNEQFF
J gene: TRBJ2-2; clone size: .; D gene: .; V gene: TRBV12-5; CDR3 DNA: TGTGCTAGTGGACCAGGGGTCCGGGAGCTGTTTTTT; CDR3 protein: CASGPGVRELFF